This TCR beta chain was found in a study of cytomegalovirus exposure and HLA in healthy donors. The study's findings and limits: A later analysis found most CMV-associated TCR beta chains apparently HLA-restricted. Specificity of three CMV-associated chains for CMV antigens was verified in vitro. In the analysis, some V segments, TRBV6-2 and TRBV6-3 included, were excluded as indistinguishable. Earlier analysis yielded a pattern in which most TCR beta V segments were productive about 90% or about 30% of the time.

PCR amplification relied on 60 Vbeta primers (plus 13 Jbeta primers). The table came from immunoSEQ multiplex PCR; TCRdb's copy has only in-frame clones and leaves some out. In the table there are about 120,000 clones, over 75% of which are singletons. About this clone itself: The antigen is unknown.

The V gene end was trimmed by 3 bases and the J gene end by 4 bases; junction bases not matched to a gene: 7. This CDR3 comprises 17 residues. CDR1 SGDLS and CDR2 YYNGEE come from the germline V gene. The sequence was collected from a human donor in good health. The chain joins TRBV9 to TRBJ2-3; 14 bases align to TRBD2. The sample was PBMCs. The CDR3 reads CASSGGLAGVYPDTQYF. The CDR3 nucleotides read TGTGCCAGCAGCGGGGGACTAGCGGGAGTCTATCCAGATACGCAGTATTTT.